One sample yielded the 6 T cell receptor beta chains listed below, sequenced in a study of blood T cell repertoires in COVID-19. Profiling relied on immunoSEQ multiplex PCR, and the TCRdb table lists in-frame clones only, not all of them. Here the sample spans approximately 220,000 clones, 80% to 90% being singletons. Sequenced input: peripheral blood. The receptors come from an older woman with acute or convalescent COVID-19.

This chain uses TRBV3-1 (or the pseudogene TRBV3-2) with TRBJ2-4; maybe TRBD2 (5 bases). The CDR3 spans 14 residues. The germline V gene encodes CDR1 LGHDT and CDR2 YNNKEL (reference sequence). The germline V and J ends were trimmed by 8 bases and 1 base, with 12 bases remaining between them. The CDR3 DNA is TGTGCCAGCGGCGGGTGGAATGCCAAAAACATTCAGTACTTC. This gives the protein CASGGWNAKNIQYF.

The rearrangement uses TRBV20-1 and TRBJ1-1, with D tentatively TRBD1 (5 bases). The length of the CDR3 is 11 residues. Trimming removed 2 bases at V and 8 bases at J, with 9 bases between. CDR1 DFQATT and CDR2 SNEGSKA come from the germline V gene (reference sequence). This CDR3 reads CSARPRGEAFF. The CDR3 DNA reads as TGCAGTGCTAGACCTCGGGGGGAAGCTTTCTTT.

This sequence joins TRBV29-1 and TRBJ1-2, with a possible D match to TRBD1 (5 bases). Germline V gene sequence: CDR1 SQVTM, CDR2 ANQGSEA. Deletions cut 3 bases from V and 4 bases from J, with 12 bases between. This CDR3 region has 13 residues. The CDR3: CSVDSRGAYGYTF. The CDR3 DNA reads as TGCAGCGTTGACTCCCGCGGGGCCTATGGCTACACCTTC.

V usage is TRBV5-5 and J usage is TRBJ2-2; D possibly corresponds to TRBD1 (6 bases). V dropped 4 bases and J dropped 0 bases, with 13 bases sitting between them. In germline, CDR1 is SGHKS, CDR2 YYEKEE (reference sequence). The CDR3 covers 16 residues. In nucleotides, the CDR3 is TGTGCCAGCAGCAAGACGGGACACCCGAACACCGGGGAGCTGTTTTTT. Translation: CASSKTGHPNTGELFF. Complete variable domain (other parts from reference TRBV5-5 and TRBJ2-2): DAGVTQSPTHLIKTRGQQVTLRCSPISGHKSVSWYQQVLGQGPQFIFQYYEKEERGRGNFPDRFSARQFPNYSSELNVNALLLGDSALYLCASSKTGHPNTGELFFGEGSRLTVL.

In nucleotides, the CDR3 is TGTGCCAGCAGCCCCCCAGGTGGAGGCTACACCTTC. Residues: CASSPPGGGYTF. The chain uses TRBV3-1 (or the pseudogene TRBV3-2) and TRBJ1-2; D not resolved. This CDR3 region has 12 residues. Per germline, CDR1 LGHDT and CDR2 YNNKEL (reference sequence). The V and J ends lost 4 bases and 8 bases respectively, with 11 bases between them.

V and J are TRBV30 and TRBJ2-1, with D possibly matching TRBD2 (7 bases). V was cut by 0 bases and J by 7 bases, with 16 bases left in between. Germline CDR1 reads GTSNPN; CDR2 reads SVGIG (reference sequence). The CDR3 runs 15 residues. CDR3 sequence reads: CAWSVPGGPLNEQFF. The CDR3, as DNA: TGTGCCTGGAGTGTACCGGGGGGCCCCTTAAATGAGCAGTTCTTC.